A single sample is the source of the 16 T cell receptor beta chains below, sequenced in a study of tissue T cells after allogeneic stem cell transplantation. TCRdb keeps only in-frame clones here, not all; method: immunoSEQ multiplex PCR. The sample yields 40,000 to 50,000 clones, about three quarters seen once. Sequenced material: sorted cells pooled from one or two spleens. Receptor source: a pool of C57BL/6 mice in good health.

Points on this clone: Gene names are the mouse ones. The read ends 1 residue before the CDR3 terminus; that terminus is restored from the germline J gene. This chain uses TRBV5 with TRBJ2-5; 10 bases agree with TRBD2. Per the germline V gene, CDR1 is LGHNA and CDR2 is YNLKQL (reference sequence). The J segment lost 6 bases and the V segment lost 0 bases, leaving 3 bases of the junction unmatched. CDR3 length: 15 amino acids. The sequenced CDR3 bases are TGTGCCAGCAGCCAAGATCTGGGGGGGCGGGACACCCAGTAC. Amino acid sequence: CASSQDLGGRDTQY. The complete CDR3 protein is CASSQDLGGRDTQYF.

On this clone itself: The listed genes are named as in mouse. The read finishes 1 residue shy of the CDR3 end, and the germline J gene is used to complete it. The V and J genes are TRBV4 and TRBJ2-1; 10 nucleotides match TRBD2. Germline V gene sequence: CDR1 LGHDT, CDR2 YNNKQL (reference sequence). This CDR3 is built from 15 residues. The trim removed 5 bases at V and 5 bases at J, leaving 6 bases unmatched. The CDR3 spells CASSTRDWGDAEQFF. The CDR3 bases that were read are TGTGCCAGCAGCACCCGGGACTGGGGTGATGCTGAGCAGTTC.

With regard to this clone: Each gene name is a mouse one. The sequenced fragment ends 1 residue before the CDR3 boundary, so the rest is inferred from the germline J gene. The rearrangement joins TRBV4 to TRBJ2-7, with TRBD2 identical over 11 bases. V trimming: 4 bases; J trimming: 2 bases; junction bases outside the gene matches: 1. Germline CDR1 LGHDT, CDR2 YNNKQL (reference sequence). The CDR3 extends over 14 amino acids. CDR3 bases read: TGTGCCAGCAGCTCGGACTGGGGGGCCTATGAACAGTAC. It encodes CASSSDWGAYEQY. The whole CDR3 region reads CASSSDWGAYEQYF.

Comment on this clone: These gene names are mouse names. Partial CDR3 DNA: TGTGCCAGCAGCCATGGGACTGGGGGGGGAAACACCTTGTAC. Translating gives CASSHGTGGGNTLY. The CDR3 reads in full as CASSHGTGGGNTLYF. The V and J genes are TRBV4 and TRBJ2-4; 13 bases are a match to TRBD2. The read ends 1 residue before the CDR3 terminus; that terminus is restored from the germline J gene. The junction had 4 bases not matched to a gene; V was cut back by 5 bases and J by 5 bases. The CDR3 length is 15 residues. Per the germline V gene, CDR1 is LGHDT and CDR2 is YNNKQL (reference sequence).

As concerns this clone: Genes and germline come from the mouse. Read sequence stops 1 residue before the CDR3 end, and the germline J gene provides the missing end. This chain links TRBV13-2 with TRBJ1-1; TRBD1 agrees at 7 bases. This CDR3 is 13 amino acids long. Germline trimming cut 3 bases from V and 4 bases from J; bases unmatched to any gene: 3. From germline, CDR1 is NNHNN and CDR2 SYGAGS (reference sequence). Partial CDR3 DNA: TGTGCCAGCGGTGTTCAGGGGGGCACAGAAGTCTTC. Its translation: CASGVQGGTEVF. In full, the CDR3 reads CASGVQGGTEVFF.

Worth noting for this clone: Gene names refer to mouse genes. The read falls 1 residue short of the CDR3 end, and the missing part is taken from the germline J gene. This sample also contains other DNA sequences that code for the same CDR3. The chain carries TRBV15 and TRBJ2-3, with 9 bases identical to TRBD2. The CDR3 covers 14 residues. Germline V gives CDR1 SGHND, CDR2 FRSKSL. The V and J ends lost 6 bases and 0 bases, in that order; junction bases with no gene match: 1. The CDR3 protein is CASRTGGSAETLYF. The sequenced CDR3 bases are TGTGCCAGCAGGACTGGGGGTAGTGCAGAAACGCTGTAT.

Of note for this clone: Here the gene names and germline are mouse. The read terminates 1 residue before the CDR3 end, so the remaining end is supplied by the germline J gene. The genes are TRBV13-2 and TRBJ2-2, with D perhaps assigned TRBD1 or TRBD2 (5 bases each). The CDR3 is made up of 14 amino acids. The germline V gene has CDR1 NNHNN and CDR2 SYGAGS (reference sequence). Deletions cut 0 bases from V and 6 bases from J, with 9 bases between. CDR3 DNA (partial): TGTGCCAGCGGTGATGCCCGGGGCGCCGGGCAGCTCTAC. As protein: CASGDARGAGQLY. The whole CDR3 is CASGDARGAGQLYF.

Remarks on this clone: The germline and genes are mouse ones. The read gets to within 1 residue of the CDR3 end, and the germline J gene fills in the rest. The sample contains more than one DNA sequence encoding this CDR3. The chain combines TRBV13-2 with TRBJ2-3, with a tentative D call TRBD2 (7 bases). Germline lookup yields CDR1 NNHNN and CDR2 SYGAGS (reference sequence). The V and J ends lost 1 base and 0 bases respectively, with 9 bases between them. The CDR3 contains 15 residues. CDR3 amino acids: CASGDLGASAETLYF. Partial CDR3 DNA: TGTGCCAGCGGTGATCTGGGGGCGAGTGCAGAAACGCTGTAT.

Details on this clone: Gene labels here are mouse ones. The read finishes 1 residue shy of the CDR3 end, and the germline J gene is used to complete it. This chain joins TRBV4 and TRBJ2-4; no firm D call. This CDR3 is 12 amino acids long. Trimming took off 4 bases at V and 0 bases at J, with 2 bases between the two ends. Germline CDR1 is LGHDT and CDR2 is YNNKQL (reference sequence). Partial CDR3 DNA: TGTGCCAGCAGCTCGAGTCAAAACACCTTGTAC. Translated, it gives CASSSSQNTLY. The whole CDR3 is CASSSSQNTLYF.

Notes on this clone: Gene labels here are mouse ones. From the germline J gene comes the end of the CDR3, since the read stops 1 residue before it. This chain joins TRBV16 and TRBJ2-5; 8 nucleotides agree with TRBD1. The germline V gene encodes CDR1 SGHSA and CDR2 FRNQAP. The CDR3 runs 15 residues. Trimming at V came to 1 base and at J to 6 bases, leaving 6 bases not matched to a gene. The CDR3 is CASSLGPDRGDTQYF. The covered CDR3 bases are TGTGCAAGCAGCTTAGGCCCCGACAGGGGCGACACCCAGTAC. Filled out from reference TRBV16 and TRBJ2-5, the complete variable domain reads NAGVIQTPRHKVTGKGQEATLWCEPISGHSAVFWYRQTIVQGLEFLTYFRNQAPIDDSGMPKERFSAQMPNQSHSTLKIQSTQPQDSAVYLCASSLGPDRGDTQYFGPGTRLLVL.

Comments on this clone: Germline and genes: mouse. The DNA read from the CDR3 is TGTGCCAGCAGTTTTGGGGGGGGCTATGCTGAGCAGTTC. It specifies CASSFGGGYAEQF. The whole CDR3 region reads CASSFGGGYAEQFF. The chain couples TRBV14 to TRBJ2-1; TRBD2 aligns across 8 bases. The read is 1 residue too short to cover the CDR3 end, so that end is filled in from the germline J gene. V shed 2 bases, J shed 3 bases, and the junction held 1 base outside the gene matches. The CDR3 is 14 amino acids. Germline CDR1 SGHDT, CDR2 FRDEAV.

Comment on this clone: Gene names refer to mouse genes. The read gets to within 1 residue of the CDR3 end, and the germline J gene fills in the rest. This chain uses TRBV2 with TRBJ1-6; D is unresolved. TRBJ1-6 is given ORF status, its function remaining uncertain. This CDR3 is 13 amino acids long. The germline V and J ends were trimmed by 2 bases and 5 bases, with 4 bases remaining between them. The germline CDR1 and CDR2 sequences are LGHNA and YSYQKL. The CDR3 DNA, read in part, is TGTGCCAGCAGCCAACAGGATAATTCGCCCCTCTAC. Protein sequence: CASSQQDNSPLY. Given in full, the CDR3 is CASSQQDNSPLYF.

As for this clone: Gene names and germline refer to mouse. The DNA ends 1 residue before the CDR3 does, and the rest of the CDR3 is filled in from the germline J gene. This sequence joins TRBV5 and TRBJ2-2; D remains ambiguous. V was pared by 4 bases and J by 4 bases, with 4 bases between. This CDR3 has 12 residues. Germline V gives CDR1 LGHNA, CDR2 YNLKQL (reference sequence). The part of the CDR3 DNA that was read is TGTGCCAGCAGCCCCTCCACCGGGCAGCTCTAC. Its translation: CASSPSTGQLY. The entire CDR3 reads CASSPSTGQLYF.

Note on this clone: Genes and germline are mouse. The read gets to within 1 residue of the CDR3 end, and the germline J gene fills in the rest. This rearrangement joins TRBV31 to TRBJ1-4; 8 bases are shared with TRBD1. V lost 3 bases and J lost 5; bases outside the gene matches: 2. The CDR3 has 13 amino acids. Looked up from germline, CDR1 is GKSSPN and CDR2 is SITVG. The CDR3 DNA, read in part, is TGTGCCTGGAGACACAGGGGGAACGAAAGATTATTT. It specifies CAWRHRGNERLF. The entire CDR3 sequence reads CAWRHRGNERLFF.

This clone was detected a few times. Gene names denote mouse genes. The CDR3 reads CASSPRGSYEQYF. The sequenced CDR3 bases are TGTGCCAGCAGCCCCCGGGGGTCCTATGAACAGTAC. This chain joins TRBV5 and TRBJ2-7; the D gene could be TRBD1 or TRBD2 (5 bases each). Sequencing ends 1 residue short of the CDR3 end; the germline J gene provides the rest. V lost 4 bases, J lost 1 base, and 8 bases lay in between. Looked up from germline, CDR1 is LGHNA and CDR2 is YNLKQL (reference sequence). The CDR3 has 13 amino acids.

A note on this clone: Germline and genes here are mouse. The read gets to within 1 residue of the CDR3 end, and the germline J gene fills in the rest. The V gene is TRBV13-1, the J gene TRBJ2-5; TRBD2 matches at 10 bases. The CDR3 length is 14 residues. Germline V CDR1 and CDR2: NSHNY, SYGAGN. The V gene end was trimmed by 2 bases and the J gene end by 6 bases; junction bases not matched to a gene: 3. The CDR3 here is CASSDWGGLDTQYF. The CDR3 bases that were read are TGTGCCAGCAGTGACTGGGGGGGCTTGGACACCCAGTAC.